This T cell receptor (beta chain) was observed in a study of regulatory T cells in long-lasting Graves disease. Findings of the study overall: Less diverse TCR repertoires were seen in persistent Graves' patients than in newly diagnosed ones. Persistent patients shared more public clonotypes (2,741) than newly diagnosed patients (about 970).

According to the study, TCR beta libraries were built with iRepertoire HTBI primers and CDR3-region Arm-PCR. TCRdb used MiXCR to reprocess the multiplex PCR reads, holding one entry per CDR3 protein. The sample records over 300,000 distinct CDR3 sequences, around 16% being singletons. Germline lookup yields CDR1 DFQATT and CDR2 SNEGSKA (reference sequence). J lost 0 bases, V lost 4 bases, and 3 bases had no gene match. The CDR3 contains 14 residues. Time point indicated: newly diagnosed GD, antithyroid drugs for less than 3 months. PBMCs were the source of the RNA used for TCR sequencing. Approximately 9 milliliters of peripheral blood went into EDTA tubes. The sample holds many counts of this clonotype. Its antigen remains unidentified.

The sample in question was peripheral blood mononuclear cells (PBMCs), obtained at new diagnosis, from a patient treated with antithyroid drugs. The receptor was derived from a female donor with Graves disease. The chain combines TRBV20-1 with TRBJ2-3, with TRBD1 identical over 8 bases. For the CDR3, the DNA is TGCAGTGCTACCGGGACAGGCAGCACAGATACGCAGTATTTT. This translates into CSATGTGSTDTQYF.